This TCR beta chain was captured by sequencing in a study of blood T cell repertoires in COVID-19 (dated by TCRdb to 2018 to 2020). Looking at the study overall: Samples from collaborators originated in the United States, Italy and Spain and spanned both the acute and convalescent phases of COVID-19. The material from the prospective study consisted of cDNA or gDNA derived from T cells, B-cell-depleted T cells, or PBMCs. The dataset comprised deeply sampled blood TCRbeta repertoires from subjects exposed to, actively infected with, or recovered from COVID-19. A freely available public database, intended as a resource for researchers studying the immune response to SARS-CoV-2, is where the repertoires were released. Samples came from the ongoing ImmuneRACE study (first 160 participants) plus 1,254 subjects from 6 global collaborators. The sample metadata nearly always contained a de-identified subject ID, COVID-19 status, age in years and sex. Where available, HLA class I and class II types were taken from metadata supplied by the sample provider and were not determined by assay-based typing. Here is what the overall study found, with its caveats: Clinical and demographic metadata were provided uncurated, with the amount varying by source and participant.

TCRbeta CDR3 regions were amplified from genomic DNA by means of the immunoSEQ Assay, a bias-controlled multiplex PCR. On the study's bioinformatics: The number of nucleated cells in each sample was estimated from the amplification of reference gene primers within the assay. To quantify the absolute abundance of each unique TCRbeta CDR3 rearrangement, sequence reads were collapsed and filtered. Productive Simpson clonality was computed per sample as the square root of Simpson's diversity index over productive rearrangements. TCRdb retrieved this table from immuneACCESS and kept in-frame rearrangements only. Not all clones are present; in checked studies, unresolved V genes account for under half, and no reason is known for the remainder. V, J and clone size reflect that table, while D and trimming were determined from the DNA. This sample is represented by a few hundred thousand clones; 85% to 90% of them were singletons. In total, the top ten clones hold 1.1% of the sample.

Trimming at the junction amounts to 0 bases on V and 6 bases on J, and the germline ends lie 15 bases apart. The CDR3 contains 16 residues, cysteine and phenylalanine counted. CDR3 DNA only is kept here, 48 bases in frame from base 1. For CDR1 and CDR2, the germline V gene lists SGHRS and YFSETQ. Concerning this clone: The target of this receptor is not known. Base qualities were left out, and no much larger clone turns up one base away.

Enrolling through a virtual design, the prospective study's participants ranged in age from roughly 18 to 100 years and lived across roughly 24 United States geographic areas. In the prospective study, cohorts were assigned on the basis of participant-reported clinical history obtained from a screening survey and a study questionnaire. Recovered participants in ImmuneRACE Cohort 3 were defined by two consecutive negative NP/OP PCR tests, clearance by a healthcare professional, or resolution of symptoms. Each participant in the prospective study had whole blood, serum and a nasopharyngeal or oropharyngeal swab collected by mobile phlebotomists. Participants in the prospective study had the option to provide additional blood draws and questionnaires over a roughly 2-month period. Prospective study blood samples were shipped either frozen or at room temperature before DNA extraction.

This clonotype originated in a man aged 25 to 40 who had recovered from COVID-19. The chain links TRBV5-1 with TRBJ2-2; D gene: possibly TRBD1, on 6 matching bases. The material sequenced was PBMCs or T cells enriched from blood (not recorded which). This receptor carries the CDR3 CASSLAGTTSPGELFF. The DNA is as follows: TGCGCCAGCAGCTTGGCCGGGACAACCTCTCCCGGGGAGCTGTTTTTT.